A selection of T cell receptor beta chains follows, all from one sample in a study of CXCR4 blockade with PD-1 therapy in pancreatic cancer. Assay used: immunoSEQ multiplex PCR; TCRdb lists only in-frame clones, some missing. Altogether approximately 760 clones are present, under 45% being singletons, with the ten largest covering around 21%. Material: tumor tissue. The source is a human donor with pancreatic ductal adenocarcinoma. Both conserved end residues are part of each CDR3. The D gene is left open where the match is weak. Clone sizes are given selectively: once, few, many, or a class where the clone is expanded.

cdr3_aa: CSVATDLDTGELFF
cdr3_nt: TGCAGCGTTGCTACAGACCTGGACACCGGGGAGCTGTTTTTT
clone_size: -
j_call: TRBJ2-2
d_call: -
v_call: TRBV29-1

cdr3_aa: CASSETSGGADTQYF
cdr3_nt: TGTGCCAGCAGTGAGACTAGCGGGGGGGCAGATACGCAGTATTTT
clone_size: few
j_call: TRBJ2-3
d_call: TRBD2
v_call: TRBV6-8

cdr3_aa: CASSRIGGITDTQYF
cdr3_nt: TGTGCCAGCAGCCGGATCGGGGGGATCACAGATACGCAGTATTTT
clone_size: -
j_call: TRBJ2-3
d_call: TRBD2
v_call: TRBV7-7

cdr3_aa: CASSFRPGWDRGRETQYF
cdr3_nt: TGTGCCAGTAGTTTCCGACCCGGATGGGACAGGGGGAGGGAGACCCAGTACTTC
clone_size: -
j_call: TRBJ2-5
d_call: TRBD1
v_call: TRBV19

cdr3_aa: CATSRDLGGRDTEAFF
cdr3_nt: TGTGCCACCAGCAGAGATCTCGGGGGGCGGGACACTGAAGCTTTCTTT
clone_size: few
j_call: TRBJ1-1
d_call: -
v_call: TRBV15

cdr3_aa: CSAGQGVYGELFF
cdr3_nt: TGCAGCGCCGGACAGGGGGTTTACGGGGAGCTGTTTTTT
clone_size: -
j_call: TRBJ2-2
d_call: TRBD1
v_call: TRBV29-1

cdr3_aa: CASSQGFRRPNEKLFF
cdr3_nt: TGCGCCAGCAGCCAAGGGTTCCGGCGACCTAATGAAAAACTGTTTTTT
clone_size: -
j_call: TRBJ1-4
d_call: -
v_call: TRBV1

cdr3_aa: CASSTREAFQQYF
cdr3_nt: TGTGCCAGTAGTACCCGGGAAGCCTTCCAGCAGTATTTC
clone_size: -
j_call: TRBJ2-7
d_call: -
v_call: TRBV19

cdr3_aa: CASSQDRAQETQYF
cdr3_nt: TGCGCCAGCAGCCAGGACAGGGCGCAAGAGACCCAGTACTTC
clone_size: hyperexpanded
j_call: TRBJ2-5
d_call: TRBD1
v_call: TRBV4-1

cdr3_aa: CASREGDGTEAFF
cdr3_nt: TGTGCCAGCAGGGAAGGAGATGGCACTGAAGCTTTCTTT
clone_size: once
j_call: TRBJ1-1
d_call: -
v_call: TRBV25-1

cdr3_aa: CASSQELGNTGELFF
cdr3_nt: TGTGCCAGCAGCCAAGAGTTGGGTAACACCGGGGAGCTGTTTTTT
clone_size: -
j_call: TRBJ2-2
d_call: -
v_call: TRBV14